This T cell receptor (beta chain) derives from a study of cytomegalovirus exposure and HLA in healthy donors. Study results and limitations: Reported findings show TCR beta sequences accurately forecast HLA-A and HLA-B alleles in most subjects. Indistinguishable V segments, including TRBV6-2 and TRBV6-3, were excluded.

Notes on this clone: Its matching antigen is unknown.

Germline V gene data show CDR1 as SGHRS and CDR2 as YFSETQ. This CDR3 has 15 amino acids. The ends were cut back, 0 bases at V and 7 bases at J, with 16 bases in the middle. The PCR was carried out with 60 Vbeta primers and 13 Jbeta primers. Sequenced by immunoSEQ multiplex PCR; TCRdb stores in-frame clones only, minus some. The sample lists some 150,000 clones, roughly 73% occurring once. The V gene is TRBV5-1, the J gene TRBJ2-5, with D possibly matching TRBD1 (5 bases). Sequenced sample: PBMCs. The TCR was taken from a male donor in good health and CMV-seronegative. CDR3 sequence: CASSLVGATGRTQYF. The CDR3 nucleotides are TGCGCCAGCAGCTTGGTAGGGGCCACCGGGCGGACCCAGTACTTC.